Shown below are 23 T cell receptor beta chains from a single sample sequenced in a study of vaccination effects on CD4 cells after COVID-19 (dated by TCRdb to the early 2020s). No antigen is known for these receptors. After around 11 days of culture, CD4+ T cells were isolated with the EasySep CD4+ T cell isolation kit. Each participant received two doses of an mRNA SARS-CoV-2 vaccine, either BNT162b2 or mRNA-1273. Receptors were amplified or captured by the immunoSEQ multiplex PCR assay. Drawn from immuneACCESS, this table holds only the in-frame rearrangements with V and J called that TCRdb kept. Clones are partly lost; checked studies trace under half to an unresolved V gene and leave the rest unexplained. In all, the sample holds about 73,000 clones, and about 73% of those were seen once. The ten largest clonotypes hold 2% to 3% of the sample. This sample comprised CD4+ T cells from PBMCs cultured without peptide, obtained after COVID-19 vaccination. The receptors shown here come from a human donor who received a COVID-19 vaccine.

This chain connects TRBV7-2 to TRBJ2-1, with TRBD1 matching over 8 bases. This CDR3 has 15 residues. Germline V gives CDR1 SGHTA, CDR2 FQGNSA. The ends lost 3 bases at V and 9 bases at J; junction bases unmatched: 10. The CDR3 here is CASSFAGTGLGEQFF. CDR3 in DNA: TGTGCCAGCAGCTTTGCCGGGACAGGTCTAGGTGAGCAGTTCTTC.

This chain connects TRBV7-2 to TRBJ2-5; perhaps TRBD2 as D (7 bases). Trimming shortened V by 6 bases and J by 5 bases, and 19 bases separated the two germline ends. CDR1 and CDR2 from the germline V gene are SGHTA and FQGNSA. This CDR3 has 15 residues. CDR3 loop: CASSWAGALGETQYF. CDR3 coding DNA: TGTGCCAGCAGTTGGGCGGGGGCGCTTGGTGAGACCCAGTACTTC.

V and J are TRBV29-1 and TRBJ2-6, with D perhaps TRBD1 (5 bases). CDR1 SQVTM and CDR2 ANQGSEA come from the germline V gene. The CDR3 runs 18 residues. V lost 4 bases and J lost 0, with 19 bases in between. The CDR3 is CSVGFPRTNNSGANVLTF. CDR3 nucleotide sequence: TGCAGCGTTGGTTTTCCTCGGACAAATAACTCTGGGGCCAACGTCCTGACTTTC.

The chain combines TRBV28 with TRBJ1-6, with TRBD1 as a possible D gene (5 bases). Germline-derived CDR1 and CDR2 are MDHEN and SYDVKM. V was pared by 5 bases and J by 13 bases, with 15 bases between. The CDR3 extends over 13 amino acids. The CDR3 region is CASSRDSRGPLHF. The CDR3 DNA is TGTGCCAGCAGTAGGGACTCGCGCGGTCCCCTCCACTTT.

This chain connects TRBV6-2 or TRBV6-3 to TRBJ2-5, with no clear D. Germline V gene lookup returns CDR1 MNHEY and CDR2 SVGEGT. The CDR3 totals 13 residues. V lost 5 bases to trimming and J lost 0 bases, with 7 bases between them. Here the CDR3 DNA reads TGTGCCAGCAGTACACCGTACCAAGAGACCCAGTACTTC. Translating gives CASSTPYQETQYF.

V is TRBV19 and J is TRBJ1-5; D is ambiguous. This CDR3 region has 14 residues. CDR1 is LNHDA, CDR2 SQIVND, per germline (reference sequence). The V and J ends lost 4 bases and 9 bases respectively, with 16 bases between them. This CDR3 is CASSRTPTTPPQHF. The CDR3 DNA reads as TGTGCCAGTAGTAGGACGCCAACCACCCCGCCCCAGCATTTT.

This sequence joins TRBV12-5 and TRBJ1-1; no clear D. The CDR3 spans 12 residues. In germline, CDR1 is LGHNT, CDR2 FRNRAP. Trimming shortened V by 6 bases and J by 6 bases, and 11 bases separated the two germline ends. The CDR3 DNA is TGTGCTAGTGGCCCCCTGTCCGCTGAAGCTTTCTTT. Its protein is CASGPLSAEAFF.

This sequence joins TRBV3-1 (or the pseudogene TRBV3-2) and TRBJ2-1; D ambiguous. Trimming left V 1 base short and J 6 bases short, with 7 bases between. CDR1 LGHDT and CDR2 YNNKEL come from the germline V gene (reference sequence). The CDR3 sequence is 13 residues long. CDR3 sequence: CASSQGRSNEQFF. CDR3 bases: TGTGCCAGCAGCCAAGGTCGCTCCAATGAGCAGTTCTTC.

This clone was recorded a few times. This rearrangement joins TRBV7-9 to TRBJ1-2; D unresolved. Trimming cost V 5 bases and J 8 bases, with 15 bases left between them. CDR3 length: 13 amino acids. The V gene's germline CDR1 is SEHNR and CDR2 FQNEAQ (reference sequence). CDR3 DNA: TGTGCCAGCAGCCCCCCGACCCTCGGAGGCTACACCTTC. Translated: CASSPPTLGGYTF.

V is TRBV7-2 and J is TRBJ2-5, with 8 bases aligning to TRBD2. The CDR3 has 16 residues. The trim removed 5 bases at V and 5 bases at J, leaving 13 bases unmatched. Looked up from germline, CDR1 is SGHTA and CDR2 is FQGNSA. The CDR3 DNA reads as TGTGCCAGCAGCCACCTCGGGACTAGGAGCGTGGAGACCCAGTACTTC. Its protein is CASSHLGTRSVETQYF.

The rearrangement joins TRBV12-3 or TRBV12-4 to TRBJ2-3, with D uncertain. Between the trimmed V and J ends, which lost 7 bases and 0 bases, there was a span of 8 bases. The CDR3 extends over 13 amino acids. DNA for the CDR3: TGTGCCAGCATGAGATCTAGCACAGATACGCAGTATTTT. It encodes CASMRSSTDTQYF.

CDR3 sequence reads: CASGLAGARSYEQYV. CDR3 DNA sequence: TGTGCTAGTGGACTAGCGGGGGCACGCTCCTACGAGCAGTACGTC. The chain links TRBV12-5 to TRBJ2-7, with 11 bases identical to TRBD2. The CDR3 is 15 amino acids. Trimming took 6 bases from V and 0 from J; bases not matched to a gene: 4. Germline-derived CDR1 and CDR2 are LGHNT and FRNRAP.

This chain connects TRBV5-1 to TRBJ2-1; 9 bases line up with TRBD2. Germline CDR1 and CDR2: SGHRS and YFSETQ. The V gene end was trimmed by 4 bases and the J gene end by 6 bases; junction bases not matched to a gene: 8. CDR3 length: 15 residues. The CDR3 here is CASSRGLAQLNEQFF. In nucleotides, the CDR3 is TGCGCCAGCAGCAGGGGACTAGCCCAACTCAATGAGCAGTTCTTC. Complete variable domain (other parts from reference TRBV5-1 and TRBJ2-1): KAGVTQTPRYLIKTRGQQVTLSCSPISGHRSVSWYQQTPGQGLQFLFEYFSETQRNKGNFPGRFSGRQFSNSRSEMNVSTLELGDSALYLCASSRGLAQLNEQFFGPGTRLTVL.

The gene calls are TRBV20-1 and TRBJ1-2; no reliable D call. The CDR3 covers 13 residues. Germline V lookup: CDR1 DFQATT, CDR2 SNEGSKA (reference sequence). Trimming stripped 3 bases from V and 0 bases from J, with 8 bases between. CDR3 in amino acids: CSASRGTNYGYTF. The CDR3 DNA follows: TGCAGTGCTAGTCGGGGAACTAACTATGGCTACACCTTC.

The V call is TRBV4-3, the J call TRBJ2-1; possibly TRBD1 or TRBD2 for D (5 bases each). Deletions cut 4 bases from V and 8 bases from J, with 18 bases between. Germline CDR1 LGHNA, CDR2 YSLEER. This CDR3 is 15 amino acids long. This CDR3 is CASSRAPGPLDEQFF. For the CDR3, the DNA is TGCGCCAGCAGCCGGGCCCCGGGGCCGTTGGATGAGCAGTTCTTC.

This chain links TRBV6-6 with TRBJ2-3, with unresolved D. V was clipped by 5 bases and J by 7 bases, with 13 bases between them. This CDR3 spans 13 amino acids. Per the germline V gene, CDR1 is MNHNY and CDR2 is SVGAGI (reference sequence). DNA for the CDR3: TGTGCCAGCAGTCCCCCCGGTAGTAATACGCAGTATTTT. This sequence encodes CASSPPGSNTQYF.

The CDR3 coding sequence is TGTGCCAGCAATTCCGACACTGGCACTGAAGCTTTCTTT. It encodes CASNSDTGTEAFF. The V gene is TRBV6-5, the J gene TRBJ1-1, with unresolved D. Germline CDR1 and CDR2: MNHEY and SVGAGI. The V and J ends lost 7 bases and 4 bases respectively, with 13 bases between them. The CDR3 runs 13 residues.

The CDR3 DNA follows: TGTGCCAGCAGTTTGGTCGGGACAGATTACAATGAGCAGTTCTTC. Translating it yields CASSLVGTDYNEQFF. The chain employs TRBV28 and TRBJ2-1, with TRBD1 matching 7 bases. The CDR3 extends over 15 amino acids. The germline V gene has CDR1 MDHEN and CDR2 SYDVKM. With 3 bases clipped from V and 4 bases from J, the junction kept 6 bases outside the gene matches.

The chain has TRBV7-8 and TRBJ2-7; D is unclear. Trimming cost V 0 bases and J 7 bases, with 16 bases left between them. CDR1 and CDR2 from the germline V gene are SGHVS and FQNEAQ. The CDR3 is 15 residues long. The CDR3 sequence is CASSLARPAPGEQYV. CDR3 in DNA: TGTGCCAGCAGCTTAGCGCGACCGGCCCCCGGGGAGCAGTACGTC.

This clone has only a few counts. The chain joins TRBV3-1 (or the pseudogene TRBV3-2) to TRBJ1-1; TRBD1 matches at 7 bases. Germline CDR1 is LGHDT and CDR2 is YNNKEL (reference sequence). The CDR3 covers 15 residues. V shed 2 bases, J shed 5 bases, and the junction held 8 bases outside the gene matches. CDR3 bases: TGTGCCAGCAGCCAATCCTCAGGGGGAAGGACTGAAGCTTTCTTT. Its translation is CASSQSSGGRTEAFF.

The CDR3 is CASSLDLGDEQYV. The CDR3, as DNA: TGTGCCAGCAGCTTAGATCTAGGGGACGAGCAGTACGTC. The J gene is TRBJ2-7, the V gene TRBV7-9; maybe TRBD1 (5 bases). This CDR3 region has 13 residues. V dropped 1 base and J dropped 5 bases, with 9 bases sitting between them. In germline, CDR1 is SEHNR, CDR2 FQNEAQ (reference sequence).

The CDR3: CASSLRGTPTDTQYF. The CDR3 DNA follows: TGTGCCAGCAGTTTAAGGGGGACACCCACAGATACGCAGTATTTT. This chain links TRBV28 with TRBJ2-3; D might be TRBD1 (6 bases). V lost 2 bases and J lost 2, with 11 bases in between. CDR1 is MDHEN and CDR2 is SYDVKM in the germline V gene. The CDR3 has 15 residues.

The V call is TRBV19, the J call TRBJ2-2, with a possible D match to TRBD1 (5 bases). V lost 5 bases, J lost 4 bases, and 14 bases lay in between. In germline, CDR1 is LNHDA, CDR2 SQIVND (reference sequence). The CDR3 length is 15 residues. The CDR3, as DNA: TGTGCCAGTAGTGACCGTGGGGCAGGCACCGGGGAGCTGTTTTTT. It encodes CASSDRGAGTGELFF.